This TCR beta chain was captured in a study of blood T cell repertoires in COVID-19. In the study overall: PBMCs, B-cell-depleted T cells, or T cells provided the cDNA or gDNA that made up the material.

Study members were between 18 and 89 years old and lived in 20 to 25 US regions. Assignment of participants to cohorts was predicated upon participant-reported clinical history. CDR1 is LGHNA and CDR2 is YSLEER in the germline V gene. This CDR3 has 18 residues. Trimming took off 3 bases at V and 0 bases at J, with 19 bases between the two ends. Methods used by the authors: How many nucleated cells were present was estimated from reference gene primer amplification. Only in-frame clones appear in the TCRdb table, and some are missing; sequencing was by immunoSEQ multiplex PCR. V, J and clone size are taken as reported in that table, and D and trimming were inferred from the DNA itself. The data show roughly 520,000 clones, with around 89% seen just once and 1.5% to 2% held by the top ten.

The clonotype comes from a woman aged 40 to 50 who had recovered from COVID-19. The V call is TRBV4-3, the J call TRBJ2-3; a possible D gene is TRBD2 (6 bases). Input material: PBMCs or T cells enriched from blood (not recorded which). DNA for the CDR3: TGCGCCAGCAGCCATGAACTGGTTGGGCGGGGTAGCACAGATACGCAGTATTTT. Its protein product is CASSHELVGRGSTDTQYF.